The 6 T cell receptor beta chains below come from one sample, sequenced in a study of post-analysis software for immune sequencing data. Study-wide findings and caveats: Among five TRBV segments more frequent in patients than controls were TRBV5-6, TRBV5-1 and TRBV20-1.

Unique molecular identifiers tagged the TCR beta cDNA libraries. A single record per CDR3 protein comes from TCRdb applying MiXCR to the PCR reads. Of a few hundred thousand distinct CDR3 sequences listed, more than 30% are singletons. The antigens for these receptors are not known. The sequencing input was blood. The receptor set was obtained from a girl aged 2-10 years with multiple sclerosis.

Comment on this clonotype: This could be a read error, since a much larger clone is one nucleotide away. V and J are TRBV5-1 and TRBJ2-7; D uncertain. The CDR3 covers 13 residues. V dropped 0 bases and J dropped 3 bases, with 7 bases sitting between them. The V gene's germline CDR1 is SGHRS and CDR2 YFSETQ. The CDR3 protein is CASSLAHGYEQYF. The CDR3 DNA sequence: TGCGCCAGCAGCTTGGCTCATGGCTACGAGCAGTACTTC.

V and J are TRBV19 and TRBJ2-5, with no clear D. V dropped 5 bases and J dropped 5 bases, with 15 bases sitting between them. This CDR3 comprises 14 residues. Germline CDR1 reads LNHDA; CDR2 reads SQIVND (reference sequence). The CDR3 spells CASSPAWGTETQYF. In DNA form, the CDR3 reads TGTGCCAGTAGTCCGGCGTGGGGTACGGAGACCCAGTACTTC.

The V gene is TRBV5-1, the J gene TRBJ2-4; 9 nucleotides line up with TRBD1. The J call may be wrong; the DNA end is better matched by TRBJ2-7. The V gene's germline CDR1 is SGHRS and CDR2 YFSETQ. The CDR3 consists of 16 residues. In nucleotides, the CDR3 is TGCGCCAGTCGGCGCCCCGGGACAGGGATTGGGGACGAGCAGTACTTC. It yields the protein CASRRPGTGIGDEQYF.

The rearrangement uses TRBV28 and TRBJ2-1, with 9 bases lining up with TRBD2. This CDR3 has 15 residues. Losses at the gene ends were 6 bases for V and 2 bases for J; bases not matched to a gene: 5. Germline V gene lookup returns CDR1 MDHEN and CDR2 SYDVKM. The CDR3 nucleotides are TGTGCCAGCAGGCCAGCGGGGGGTCCCTACAATGAGCAGTTCTTC. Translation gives CASRPAGGPYNEQFF.

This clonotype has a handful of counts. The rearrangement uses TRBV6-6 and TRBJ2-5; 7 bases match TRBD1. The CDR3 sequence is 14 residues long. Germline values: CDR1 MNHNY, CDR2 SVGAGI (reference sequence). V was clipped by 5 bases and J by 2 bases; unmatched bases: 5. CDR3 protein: CASSLPDRQETQYF. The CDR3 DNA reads TGTGCCAGCAGTCTACCGGACAGGCAAGAGACCCAGTACTTC.

The CDR3 coding sequence is TGCGCCAGCAGCTTGACAAGGGCACAGGGCCCTTCGGGGGCCAACGTCCTGACTTTC. Its translation: CASSLTRAQGPSGANVLTF. The chain recombines TRBV5-1 with TRBJ2-6; perhaps TRBD1 as D (6 bases). The ends were cut back, 1 base at V and 4 bases at J, with 21 bases in the middle. This CDR3 contains 19 residues. Germline V CDR1 and CDR2: SGHRS, YFSETQ.